The next 30 T cell receptor beta chains were all read from a single sample in a study of T cells in Graves' hyperthyroidism and ophthalmopathy. What was amplified from RNA transcripts were TCR beta CDR3 regions. During a first-round RT-PCR of the TCR CDR3, the HTBI primer set was used. MiXCR, run by TCRdb on the multiplex PCR reads, gives a single entry per CDR3 protein. The table lists under 400,000 distinct CDR3 sequences, about 15% of them singletons. Sequenced material: blood. The origin of the receptors is a woman aged 60-75 years with Graves' ophthalmopathy.

This clonotype was counted a few times. J is TRBJ1-3 and V is TRBV28, with 7 bases identical to TRBD1. Germline V gives CDR1 MDHEN, CDR2 SYDVKM. Trimming removed 6 bases from V and 12 bases from J; junction bases left unmatched: 11. The CDR3 contains 13 residues. The CDR3 spells CASRGTAERDIYF. CDR3 coding DNA: TGTGCCAGCAGGGGGACAGCGGAACGTGACATATATTTT. Based on the CDR3 plus reference TRBV28 and TRBJ1-3, the full variable domain is DVKVTQSSRYLVKRTGEKVFLECVQDMDHENMFWYRQDPGLGLRLIYFSYDVKMKEKGDIPEGYSVSREKKERFSLILESASTNQTSMYLCASRGTAERDIYFGEGSWLTVV.

This clonotype was counted at least ten times. This chain connects TRBV6-1 to TRBJ2-1; D is undetermined. V was shortened by 3 bases and J by 6 bases, with 9 bases between the two germline ends. The CDR3 sequence is 13 residues long. Germline-derived CDR1 and CDR2 are MNHNS and SASEGT. The CDR3 region has the DNA TGTGCCAGCAGTGACCGACGGGCCAATGAGCAGTTCTTC. This sequence encodes CASSDRRANEQFF.

The chain joins TRBV10-1 to TRBJ2-1, with 10 nucleotides matching TRBD2. CDR1 and CDR2 from the germline V gene are WNHNN and SYGVQD (reference sequence). Losses at the gene ends were 2 bases for V and 10 bases for J; bases not matched to a gene: 5. The CDR3 totals 14 residues. In DNA form, the CDR3 reads TGCGCCAGCAGTGAGCTAGCGGGGGCTGGGGAGCAGTTCTTC. Residues: CASSELAGAGEQFF.

To note about this clonotype: This clone may be a read error of a much larger clone one base away. V and J are TRBV7-3 and TRBJ2-3, with D maybe TRBD2 (6 bases). CDR3 size: 15 residues. V dropped 2 bases and J dropped 2 bases, with 11 bases sitting between them. Germline loops: CDR1 SGHTA, CDR2 FQGTGA. The CDR3 nucleotides read TGTGCCAGCAGCTTACGTGGAGGGGCCACAGATACGCAGTATTTT. This translates into CASSLRGGATDTQYF.

This clonotype was counted many times. This chain joins TRBV6-4 and TRBJ1-5; D is perhaps TRBD1 (5 bases). The CDR3 loop spans 15 amino acids. CDR1 is MRHNA, CDR2 SNTAGT, per germline. Trimming removed 4 bases from V and 1 base from J, with 11 bases in between. CDR3 DNA: TGTGCCAGCAGTGTGACCTGGGGGAGCAATCAGCCCCAGCATTTT. Amino acids: CASSVTWGSNQPQHF.

As for this clonotype: One junction end disagrees with the germline gene, perhaps due to a read error. The CDR3 DNA reads as TGTGCCAGCAACCAAATAACGGGAGTGGATGGCAATGAGCAGTTCTTC. This sequence encodes CASNQITGVDGNEQFF. The V call is TRBV3-1, the J call TRBJ2-1, with a tentative D call TRBD2 (6 bases). The CDR3 sequence is 16 residues long. From germline, CDR1 is LGHDT and CDR2 YNNKEL (reference sequence).

This clonotype was seen at least ten times. V is TRBV5-1 and J is TRBJ2-7; the match to TRBD2 covers 7 bases. From germline, CDR1 is SGHRS and CDR2 YFSETQ. V lost 0 bases and J lost 5; bases outside the gene matches: 8. This CDR3 contains 15 residues. This CDR3 reads CASSLAAGAGNEQYF. The CDR3 DNA sequence: TGCGCCAGCAGCTTGGCGGCGGGAGCTGGAAACGAGCAGTACTTC.

This clonotype was observed a handful of times. In DNA, the CDR3 is TGTGCCAGCAGTTTATTTAGGGGGCGAGAGACCCAGTACTTC. Protein product: CASSLFRGRETQYF. J is TRBJ2-5 and V is TRBV27; 7 bases line up with TRBD1. Trimming took 1 base from V and 4 from J; bases not matched to a gene: 3. Looked up from germline, CDR1 is MNHEY and CDR2 is SMNVEV (reference sequence). CDR3 length equals 14 residues.

This clonotype was picked up a small number of times. This chain joins TRBV20-1 and TRBJ2-2; TRBD1 matches 7 bases. V lost 6 bases to trimming and J lost 4 bases; unmatched junction nucleotides: 8. The CDR3 sequence is 14 residues long. Germline V lookup: CDR1 DFQATT, CDR2 SNEGSKA (reference sequence). CDR3 DNA: TGCAGTGCGAACAGGGGAGTAGCCACCGGGGAGCTGTTTTTT. Amino acids: CSANRGVATGELFF.

This clonotype was seen a few times. This rearrangement joins TRBV6-1 to TRBJ2-1; D unclear. Germline V CDR1 and CDR2: MNHNS, SASEGT. The V gene lost 5 bases and the J gene lost 8 bases, with 10 bases spanning the gap. The CDR3 runs 12 residues. The CDR3 nucleotides are TGTGCCAGCAGTCCCAGGCTCCATGAGCAGTTCTTC. Amino acids: CASSPRLHEQFF.

The rearrangement uses TRBV20-1 and TRBJ2-5; TRBD2 matches at 13 bases. The CDR3 has 15 residues. The trim removed 5 bases at V and 5 bases at J, leaving 8 bases unmatched. Germline V gene lookup returns CDR1 DFQATT and CDR2 SNEGSKA (reference sequence). CDR3 DNA: TGCAGTGCTGGGGGGACTAGCGGGAACGCGGAGACCCAGTACTTC. It yields the protein CSAGGTSGNAETQYF.

This clonotype was recorded at least ten times. The chain recombines TRBV20-1 with TRBJ2-7; no clear D. The ends were cut back, 6 bases at V and 5 bases at J, with 17 bases in the middle. Germline loops: CDR1 DFQATT, CDR2 SNEGSKA (reference sequence). This CDR3 has 13 amino acids. CDR3 DNA sequence: TGCAGTGCACCCCCCTTGAAATTCCACGAGCAGTACTTC. This gives the protein CSAPPLKFHEQYF.

This clonotype was detected only a few times. This chain connects TRBV28 to TRBJ1-6; D not resolved. There are 15 residues in the CDR3. V gave up 5 bases and J gave up 0 bases, with 8 bases separating them. Germline V gene data show CDR1 as MDHEN and CDR2 as SYDVKM. Here the CDR3 reads CASSGWSSYNSPLHF. DNA of the CDR3: TGTGCCAGCAGTGGGTGGAGCTCCTATAATTCACCCCTCCACTTT.

This clonotype was counted many times. The chain combines TRBV7-8 with TRBJ2-1, with TRBD1 matching over 8 bases. V dropped 6 bases and J dropped 2; count of bases not matched to a gene: 3. Germline lookup yields CDR1 SGHVS and CDR2 FQNEAQ. The CDR3 runs to 14 residues. For the CDR3, the DNA is TGTGCCAGCAGACCAGGGGGCGCCTACAATGAGCAGTTCTTC. It encodes CASRPGGAYNEQFF.

This clonotype has ten or more counts. This chain joins TRBV20-1 and TRBJ2-5; 10 bases map to TRBD2. The CDR3 runs 17 residues. With 1 base clipped from V and 1 base from J, the junction kept 9 bases outside the gene matches. Germline V gives CDR1 DFQATT, CDR2 SNEGSKA (reference sequence). CDR3 in DNA: TGCAGTGCTAGAGGTCGGTTACTAGCGGGACCCCAAGAGACCCAGTACTTC. It yields the protein CSARGRLLAGPQETQYF.

This clonotype was observed a few times. The rearrangement links TRBV5-1 to TRBJ1-5, with unresolved D. The CDR3 spans 14 residues. Trimming stripped 4 bases from V and 3 bases from J, with 11 bases between. Germline V gene sequence: CDR1 SGHRS, CDR2 YFSETQ. The CDR3 DNA reads TGCGCCAGCAGCACCGACGGACTCAATCAGCCCCAGCATTTT. It is translated as CASSTDGLNQPQHF. Full variable domain (outside the CDR3, taken from reference TRBV5-1 and TRBJ1-5): KAGVTQTPRYLIKTRGQQVTLSCSPISGHRSVSWYQQTPGQGLQFLFEYFSETQRNKGNFPGRFSGRQFSNSRSEMNVSTLELGDSALYLCASSTDGLNQPQHFGDGTRLSIL.

This clonotype appeared many times. V and J are TRBV7-6 and TRBJ2-1; D may match TRBD1 or TRBD2 (5 bases each). This CDR3 has 17 residues. Trimming removed 1 base from V and 0 bases from J, with 13 bases in between. Germline loops: CDR1 SGHVS, CDR2 FNYEAQ. CDR3 nucleotide sequence: TGTGCCAGCAGCTTAGGGGTTGGGGGAAGCTCCTACAATGAGCAGTTCTTC. Translating gives CASSLGVGGSSYNEQFF.

A few counts support this clonotype. A read error may explain this, as a much larger clone is one base away. V and J are TRBV5-1 and TRBJ2-7; D possibly matches TRBD1 or TRBD2 (5 bases each). CDR3 length: 16 amino acids. The V end was cut by 7 bases, the J end by 1 base, with 21 bases between. Germline CDR1 SGHRS, CDR2 YFSETQ. The DNA of the CDR3 is TGCGCCAGCGGCTCTTCCTCCGGGACGGAGTCCTACGAGCAGTACTTC. Translated, it gives CASGSSSGTESYEQYF.

This clonotype was seen only a few times. The J gene is TRBJ1-4, the V gene TRBV15, with D perhaps TRBD1 (5 bases). The ends were cut back, 0 bases at V and 6 bases at J, with 17 bases in the middle. The germline V gene has CDR1 LNHNV and CDR2 YYDKDF (reference sequence). The CDR3 consists of 17 residues. CDR3 DNA sequence: TGTGCCACCAGCAGAGATGGCAGGGTCGGGGCCTATGAAAAACTGTTTTTT. It yields the protein CATSRDGRVGAYEKLFF.

The rearrangement uses TRBV28 and TRBJ2-4; D ambiguous. The germline CDR1 and CDR2 sequences are MDHEN and SYDVKM. V was trimmed by 4 bases and J by 0 bases, leaving 10 bases between them. The CDR3 extends over 15 amino acids. This chain's CDR3 is CASSSTRLAKNIQYF. CDR3 nucleotides: TGTGCCAGCAGTTCGACAAGGCTAGCCAAAAACATTCAGTACTTC.

The V and J genes are TRBV7-9 and TRBJ1-4, with 10 bases aligning to TRBD1. The CDR3 covers 13 residues. CDR1 SEHNR and CDR2 FQNEAQ come from the germline V gene (reference sequence). J was trimmed by 5 bases and V by 11 bases; bases with no gene match: 5. This CDR3 is CAWRDRGNEKLFF. CDR3 coding DNA: TGTGCCTGGCGGGACAGGGGAAATGAAAAACTGTTTTTT.

This clonotype was found many times. V is TRBV29-1 and J is TRBJ2-3; TRBD1 is a possible D gene (6 bases). The germline V and J ends were trimmed by 6 bases and 2 bases, with 12 bases remaining between them. Germline V gives CDR1 SQVTM, CDR2 ANQGSEA. There are 13 residues in the CDR3. CDR3 in DNA: TGCAGCGTAATTAGACAGGACACAGATACGCAGTATTTT. This gives the protein CSVIRQDTDTQYF.

This clonotype was seen only a few times. The gene calls are TRBV5-1 and TRBJ1-4; D is ambiguous. Germline CDR1 is SGHRS and CDR2 is YFSETQ. The CDR3 runs to 15 residues. V lost 0 bases to trimming and J lost 8 bases, with 14 bases between them. The CDR3 loop reads CASSLAESAFEKLFF. The CDR3 nucleotides read TGCGCCAGCAGCTTGGCCGAGTCGGCGTTCGAAAAACTGTTTTTT. The full variable domain, completed using reference TRBV5-1 and TRBJ1-4, is KAGVTQTPRYLIKTRGQQVTLSCSPISGHRSVSWYQQTPGQGLQFLFEYFSETQRNKGNFPGRFSGRQFSNSRSEMNVSTLELGDSALYLCASSLAESAFEKLFFGSGTQLSVL.

The chain carries TRBV20-1 and TRBJ2-7, with a possible D match to TRBD1 (5 bases). Germline CDR1 is DFQATT and CDR2 is SNEGSKA (reference sequence). The CDR3 is made up of 13 amino acids. Between the trimmed V and J ends, which lost 7 bases and 0 bases, there was a span of 13 bases. CDR3 sequence (DNA): TGCAGTGGGGAAGAGGACATCTCCTACGAGCAGTACTTC. Encoded protein: CSGEEDISYEQYF.

The J gene is TRBJ2-7, the V gene TRBV4-1; D not certain. This CDR3 comprises 13 residues. V lost 5 bases, J lost 4 bases, and 12 bases lay in between. Per the germline V gene, CDR1 is MGHRA and CDR2 is YSYEKL. CDR3 nucleotides: TGCGCCAGCAGCACCGACACGATTTACGAGCAGTACTTC. This sequence encodes CASSTDTIYEQYF.

This clonotype showed up many times. The rearrangement uses TRBV20-1 and TRBJ2-5; D is undetermined. Germline V gene lookup returns CDR1 DFQATT and CDR2 SNEGSKA (reference sequence). V was trimmed by 6 bases and J by 3 bases, leaving 5 bases between them. CDR3 length: 10 residues. This CDR3 is CSAKKETQYF. The CDR3 DNA is TGCAGTGCAAAAAAAGAGACCCAGTACTTC.

This clonotype was detected many times. The chain combines TRBV20-1 with TRBJ2-3; D remains unclear. Germline values: CDR1 DFQATT, CDR2 SNEGSKA (reference sequence). Trimming left V 5 bases short and J 5 bases short, with 5 bases between. This CDR3 contains 10 residues. The CDR3 sequence is CSASRDTQYF. The CDR3, as DNA: TGCAGTGCTTCGCGAGATACGCAGTATTTT.

This clonotype came up a few times. J is TRBJ2-5 and V is TRBV5-1; 10 bases fit TRBD2. CDR3 length equals 18 residues. The junction had 10 bases not matched to a gene; V was cut back by 0 bases and J by 2 bases. Per germline, CDR1 SGHRS and CDR2 YFSETQ. The CDR3 coding sequence is TGCGCCAGCAGCTTGGGGGGCCTAGCGGGAGCTGGGCAAGAGACCCAGTACTTC. This gives the protein CASSLGGLAGAGQETQYF. Filled out from reference TRBV5-1 and TRBJ2-5, the complete variable domain reads KAGVTQTPRYLIKTRGQQVTLSCSPISGHRSVSWYQQTPGQGLQFLFEYFSETQRNKGNFPGRFSGRQFSNSRSEMNVSTLELGDSALYLCASSLGGLAGAGQETQYFGPGTRLLVL.

This clonotype was seen more than once but under ten times. The chain joins TRBV4-2 to TRBJ2-4, with 7 bases matching TRBD2. The V segment lost 0 bases and the J segment 0 bases; nucleotides outside the gene matches: 5. Germline V gene data show CDR1 as LGHNA and CDR2 as YNFKEQ. The CDR3 sequence is 17 residues long. In DNA, the CDR3 is TGTGCCAGCAGCCAAGATCCTGCGGGAGTAGCCAAAAACATTCAGTACTTC. This gives the protein CASSQDPAGVAKNIQYF.

This clonotype has at least ten counts. This rearrangement joins TRBV3-1 to TRBJ1-1; D remains ambiguous. Trimming pared 2 bases from V and 3 bases from J, leaving 4 bases between. CDR3 size: 12 residues. The germline CDR1 and CDR2 sequences are LGHDT and YNNKEL (reference sequence). Here the CDR3 reads CASSQPYTEAFF. CDR3 bases: TGTGCCAGCAGCCAACCGTACACTGAAGCTTTCTTT.